What follows are 27 T cell receptor beta chains derived from one specimen sequenced in a study of CD8 T cells in ankylosing spondylitis. These receptors' targets are unknown. Study-level points and caveats: Seemingly characteristic of ankylosing spondylitis blood was a TCR beta motif consisting of roughly 8 highly homologous variants.

TCRdb re-called the 5' RACE reads through MiXCR, storing one row per CDR3 protein. The data show some 800,000 distinct CDR3 sequences, over 9.5% seen once. Sequenced sample: blood, either unsorted or a sorted T cell fraction (not recorded which). The receptors derive from a male donor with ankylosing spondylitis.

The chain employs TRBV6-2 or TRBV6-3 and TRBJ1-2; D ambiguous. CDR1 is MNHEY, CDR2 SVGEGT, per germline. The CDR3 runs to 16 residues. Trimming pared 10 bases from V and 4 bases from J, leaving 25 bases between. This CDR3 reads CATSSRTASILYGYTF. The CDR3 region has the DNA TGTGCCACCTCCTCTCGGACGGCCTCTATCCTCTATGGCTACACCTTC.

On this clonotype: As the CDR3 is not closed by the conserved phenylalanine or tryptophan, this likely results from a read error. The V and J genes are TRBV6-1 and TRBJ2-3; 7 bases map to TRBD1. The ends lost 5 bases at V and 2 bases at J; junction bases unmatched: 7. Germline-derived CDR1 and CDR2 are MNHNS and SASEGT. CDR3 size: 15 residues. CDR3 sequence: CASSKRQGPTDTQYL. DNA for the CDR3: TGTGCCAGCAGTAAAAGACAGGGCCCCACAGATACGCAGTATCTT.

This clonotype was seen a few times. The CDR3 sequence: CSAIRGAGGQPQHF. The CDR3 nucleotides are TGCAGTGCCATCAGGGGCGCCGGGGGTCAGCCCCAGCATTTT. The chain is built from TRBV20-1 and TRBJ1-5, with a possible D match to TRBD1 (6 bases). Germline CDR1 DFQATT, CDR2 SNEGSKA (reference sequence). V was shortened by 6 bases and J by 6 bases, with 18 bases between the two germline ends. The CDR3 runs 14 residues.

This clonotype was recorded a few times. The V gene is TRBV19, the J gene TRBJ2-1; 14 bases map to TRBD2. With 9 bases clipped from V and 6 bases from J, the junction kept 4 bases outside the gene matches. This CDR3 contains 14 residues. Germline V lookup: CDR1 LNHDA, CDR2 SQIVND (reference sequence). In nucleotides, the CDR3 is TGTGCCAGCCGACTAGCGGGAGGGGGCAATGAGCAGTTCTTC. It codes for CASRLAGGGNEQFF.

The sample holds a few counts of this clonotype. The V call is TRBV30, the J call TRBJ1-2, with D uncertain. CDR3 length: 14 amino acids. The germline CDR1 and CDR2 sequences are GTSNPN and SVGIG (reference sequence). V was pared by 3 bases and J by 4 bases, with 15 bases between. As DNA, the CDR3 is TGTGCCTGGAGCGTGTACAGAACCGCCTATGGCTACACCTTC. This codes for CAWSVYRTAYGYTF.

This clonotype was found a few times. J is TRBJ1-1 and V is TRBV7-2, with D perhaps TRBD1 (5 bases). The V end was cut by 7 bases, the J end by 4 bases, with 13 bases between. Germline V CDR1 and CDR2: SGHTA, FQGNSA. The CDR3 consists of 13 residues. CDR3 in amino acids: CASKLGTLTEAFF. In DNA, the CDR3 is TGTGCCAGCAAGCTCGGGACGCTCACTGAAGCTTTCTTT.

This clonotype has a count of ten or more. The rearrangement links TRBV15 to TRBJ1-2; tentative D call: TRBD1 (5 bases). There are 14 residues in the CDR3. Germline-derived CDR1 and CDR2 are LNHNV and YYDKDF (reference sequence). Trimming stripped 4 bases from V and 2 bases from J, with 11 bases between. The DNA of the CDR3 is TGTGCCACCAGCACTGGACAAACGAACTATGGCTACACCTTC. It encodes CATSTGQTNYGYTF.

This clonotype was detected only a few times. V and J are TRBV28 and TRBJ2-1; TRBD2 agrees at 14 bases. Trimming removed 8 bases from V and 9 bases from J; junction bases left unmatched: 6. CDR3 length equals 14 residues. The germline CDR1 and CDR2 sequences are MDHEN and SYDVKM. The DNA of the CDR3 is TGTGCCAGCCTCGGGACTAGCGGGAGTAGTGAGCAGTTCTTC. It translates to CASLGTSGSSEQFF.

The chain has TRBV18 and TRBJ2-5; D remains ambiguous. V was shortened by 2 bases and J by 5 bases, with 15 bases between the two germline ends. The CDR3 has 15 residues. Per germline, CDR1 KGHSH and CDR2 LQKENI. The chain's CDR3 is CASSPGFGSGETQYF. CDR3 sequence (DNA): TGTGCCAGCTCACCAGGTTTTGGAAGTGGGGAGACCCAGTACTTC.

The chain recombines TRBV7-2 with TRBJ1-1, with TRBD1 matching 12 bases. Germline CDR1 is SGHTA and CDR2 is FQGNSA. After removal of 4 bases from V and 10 bases from J, the junction contained 13 bases not matched to a gene. The CDR3 totals 16 residues. CDR3 sequence: CASSSNRGQGAHRAFF. The CDR3 DNA reads TGTGCCAGCAGCTCCAACCGGGGACAGGGGGCGCATAGAGCTTTCTTT.

This clonotype was recorded a few times. CDR3 loop: CASSSPRRQGSLNTEAFF. The DNA for the CDR3 is TGCGCCAGCAGCTCGCCCCGACGTCAGGGGAGCTTGAACACTGAAGCTTTCTTT. This chain joins TRBV5-1 and TRBJ1-1; D might be TRBD1 (6 bases). The CDR3 contains 18 residues. Germline V gene sequence: CDR1 SGHRS, CDR2 YFSETQ. V was shortened by 3 bases and J by 0 bases, with 21 bases between the two germline ends.

This clonotype was seen repeatedly, ten times or more. The rearrangement uses TRBV5-1 and TRBJ2-1, with 9 bases identical to TRBD2. The CDR3 has 15 residues. CDR1 and CDR2 (germline): SGHRS, YFSETQ. The V and J ends lost 0 bases and 7 bases, in that order; junction bases with no gene match: 5. The CDR3 spells CASSLEGSGGNEQFF. DNA for the CDR3: TGCGCCAGCAGCTTGGAAGGTAGCGGGGGTAATGAGCAGTTCTTC.

This clonotype was detected a few times. The chain carries TRBV7-2 and TRBJ1-2; TRBD1 might be the D (5 bases). The germline gives CDR1 SGHTA, CDR2 FQGNSA. The CDR3 length is 15 residues. V was cut by 1 base and J by 4 bases, with 13 bases left in between. The CDR3 region has the DNA TGTGCCAGCAGCTTAGGCAGTGTAGGGACCTATGGCTACACCTTC. This translates into CASSLGSVGTYGYTF.

The chain employs TRBV6-1 and TRBJ2-7; 10 bases are shared with TRBD1. Germline CDR1 reads MNHNS; CDR2 reads SASEGT. The CDR3 has 15 residues. After removal of 3 bases from V and 2 bases from J, the junction contained 4 bases not matched to a gene. CDR3 sequence: CASSDRDRGAYEQYF. As DNA, the CDR3 is TGTGCCAGCAGTGATCGGGACAGGGGAGCCTACGAGCAGTACTTC.

This clonotype was recorded many times. V gene TRBV5-5 combines with J gene TRBJ2-7, with TRBD1 as a possible D gene (6 bases). The CDR3 has 14 amino acids. Per germline, CDR1 SGHKS and CDR2 YYEKEE (reference sequence). V was clipped by 3 bases and J by 0 bases, with 10 bases between them. The CDR3 DNA is TGTGCCAGCAGCTCCCGGGACAACTCCTACGAGCAGTACTTC. Translating it yields CASSSRDNSYEQYF.

This clonotype was picked up many times. The rearrangement joins TRBV20-1 to TRBJ1-3; the D is unclear. Trimming took off 3 bases at V and 0 bases at J, with 12 bases between the two ends. Germline values: CDR1 DFQATT, CDR2 SNEGSKA (reference sequence). This CDR3 region has 15 residues. The CDR3 here is CSAREEEGSGNTIYF. CDR3 nucleotide sequence: TGCAGTGCTAGGGAGGAGGAGGGCTCTGGAAACACCATATATTTT.

This clonotype has more than one count but fewer than ten. This chain links TRBV15 with TRBJ1-5, with D possibly TRBD1 on 6 matching bases. There are 15 residues in the CDR3. Germline V gene lookup returns CDR1 LNHNV and CDR2 YYDKDF (reference sequence). Trimming removed 3 bases at V and 4 bases at J, with 13 bases between. This chain's CDR3 is CATSSPGTLNQPQHF. The CDR3 DNA is TGTGCCACCAGCAGCCCCGGGACACTTAATCAGCCCCAGCATTTT.

The J gene is TRBJ2-1, the V gene TRBV28, with D perhaps being TRBD1 or TRBD2 (6 bases each). With 7 bases removed from V and 9 bases from J, the gap between germline ends came to 28 bases. Germline V gene data show CDR1 as MDHEN and CDR2 as SYDVKM. This CDR3 has 17 residues. CDR3 sequence (DNA): TGTGCCAGCACCCCCTTCACTAGCAGCGGAGGGGGTACTGAGCAGTTCTTC. Protein product: CASTPFTSSGGGTEQFF.

This clonotype was seen repeatedly, ten times or more. CDR3 nucleotides: TGCGCCAGCAGCTTGGATCCGGCAGCTAACTATGGCTACACCTTC. The encoded protein is CASSLDPAANYGYTF. V gene TRBV5-1 combines with J gene TRBJ1-2; D remains ambiguous. Germline V gene data show CDR1 as SGHRS and CDR2 as YFSETQ. CDR3 length equals 15 residues. The ends were cut back, 0 bases at V and 0 bases at J, with 9 bases in the middle.

This chain connects TRBV9 to TRBJ1-3; D is undetermined. The V end was cut by 0 bases, the J end by 0 bases, with 7 bases between. The CDR3 is made up of 15 amino acids. CDR1 is SGDLS, CDR2 YYNGEE, per germline. The CDR3 loop reads CASSVEWGSGNTIYF. The CDR3 DNA is TGTGCCAGCAGCGTAGAATGGGGCTCTGGAAACACCATATATTTT.

This sequence joins TRBV7-9 and TRBJ1-2; weak D call: TRBD1 (5 bases). CDR1 is SEHNR and CDR2 is FQNEAQ in the germline V gene (reference sequence). Trimming stripped 2 bases from V and 6 bases from J, with 10 bases between. This CDR3 comprises 13 residues. In nucleotides, the CDR3 is TGTGCCAGCAGCTTACATCAGGGACATGGCTACACCTTC. Translation: CASSLHQGHGYTF.

There are a few counts of this clonotype. The chain employs TRBV15 and TRBJ2-7; TRBD1 is a possible D gene (6 bases). The CDR3 sequence is 16 residues long. Germline assignment: CDR1 LNHNV and CDR2 YYDKDF (reference sequence). V shed 0 bases and J shed 3 bases, with 15 bases lying between them. In nucleotides, the CDR3 is TGTGCCACCAGCAGAGATCAGGGGTCTATCCACTACGAGCAGTACTTC. Translating gives CATSRDQGSIHYEQYF.

This clonotype was counted a few times. The chain combines TRBV7-2 with TRBJ2-5, with a possible D match to TRBD2 (5 bases). Trimming pared 8 bases from V and 2 bases from J, leaving 12 bases between. This CDR3 has 13 residues. Germline assignment: CDR1 SGHTA and CDR2 FQGNSA. CDR3 loop: CASVRGRQETQYF. CDR3 sequence (DNA): TGTGCCAGCGTCCGGGGAAGGCAAGAGACCCAGTACTTC.

At least ten counts were recorded for this clonotype. The V call is TRBV20-1, the J call TRBJ1-4; D unresolved. The V end was cut by 5 bases, the J end by 8 bases, with 18 bases between. CDR3 length: 14 amino acids. Germline V CDR1 and CDR2: DFQATT, SNEGSKA (reference sequence). CDR3 coding DNA: TGCAGTGCTTCTCGTGGGTTCGAAAAGGAAAAACTGTTTTTT. It translates to CSASRGFEKEKLFF.

This clonotype was found many times. An end of the junction differs from the germline gene, which may be a read error. The rearrangement uses TRBV5-1 and TRBJ2-7, with D perhaps assigned TRBD1 or TRBD2 (5 bases each). There are 12 residues in the CDR3. Germline-derived CDR1 and CDR2 are SGHRS and YFSETQ. The DNA for the CDR3 is TGTGCCAGCAGCCCCGAGGGGTACGAGCAGTACTTC. Translating it yields CASSPEGYEQYF.

This clonotype has only a few counts. V is TRBV20-1 and J is TRBJ2-3; 8 bases are shared with TRBD2. V gave up 3 bases and J gave up 1 base; unmatched junction bases: 3. The CDR3 consists of 14 residues. From germline, CDR1 is DFQATT and CDR2 SNEGSKA (reference sequence). The DNA of the CDR3 is TGCAGTGCTAGCCCGGGAGGGCGCACAGATACGCAGTATTTT. Encoded protein: CSASPGGRTDTQYF.

Concerning this clonotype: One junction end does not reproduce the germline sequence, and a read error may be involved. The chain recombines TRBV20-1 with TRBJ1-4; perhaps TRBD1 as D (5 bases). The CDR3 consists of 11 residues. Per germline, CDR1 DFQATT and CDR2 SNEGSKA (reference sequence). The CDR3 bases are TGCAGTGCCACCGGTGGGGGGACGGGGCTTTTT. It codes for CSATGGGTGLF.